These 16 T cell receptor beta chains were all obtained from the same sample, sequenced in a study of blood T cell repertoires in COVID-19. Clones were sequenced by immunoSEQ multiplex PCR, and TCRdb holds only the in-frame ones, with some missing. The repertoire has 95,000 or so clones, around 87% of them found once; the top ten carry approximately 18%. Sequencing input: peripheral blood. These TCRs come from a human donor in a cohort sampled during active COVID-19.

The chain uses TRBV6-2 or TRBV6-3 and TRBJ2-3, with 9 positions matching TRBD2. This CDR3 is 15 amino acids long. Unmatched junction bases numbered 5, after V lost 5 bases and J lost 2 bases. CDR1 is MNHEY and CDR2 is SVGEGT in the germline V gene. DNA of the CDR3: TGTGCCAGCAGTCTCGTGGGACTAGCCACAGATACGCAGTATTTT. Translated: CASSLVGLATDTQYF.

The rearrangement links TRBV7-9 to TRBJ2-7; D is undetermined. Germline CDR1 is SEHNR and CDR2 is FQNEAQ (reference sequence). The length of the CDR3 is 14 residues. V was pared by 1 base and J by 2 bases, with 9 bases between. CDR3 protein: CASSLGQSPYEQYF. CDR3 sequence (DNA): TGTGCCAGCAGCTTAGGCCAGTCCCCCTACGAGCAGTACTTC.

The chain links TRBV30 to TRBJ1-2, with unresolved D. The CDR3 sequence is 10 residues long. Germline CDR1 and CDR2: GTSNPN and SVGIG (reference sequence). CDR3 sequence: CANKNYGYTF. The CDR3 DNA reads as TGTGCAAATAAAAACTATGGCTACACCTTC.

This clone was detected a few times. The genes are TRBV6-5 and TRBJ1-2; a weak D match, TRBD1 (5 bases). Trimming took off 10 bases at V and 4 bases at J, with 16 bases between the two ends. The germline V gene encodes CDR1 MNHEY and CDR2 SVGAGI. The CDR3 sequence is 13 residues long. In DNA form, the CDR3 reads TGTGCCACCGGACAAGCAGTCCCCTATGGCTACACCTTC. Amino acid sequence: CATGQAVPYGYTF.

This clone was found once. CDR3 sequence: CASSLGQRGLLNTEAFF. The CDR3, as DNA: TGTGCCAGCAGCTTAGGCCAACGAGGACTCTTAAACACTGAAGCTTTCTTT. V usage is TRBV7-2 and J usage is TRBJ1-1; D not resolved. Germline V CDR1 and CDR2: SGHTA, FQGNSA. With 1 base removed from V and 2 bases from J, the gap between germline ends came to 17 bases. The CDR3 has 17 residues. The complete variable domain, with remaining parts taken from reference TRBV7-2 and TRBJ1-1, reads GAGVSQSPSNKVTEKGKDVELRCDPISGHTALYWYRQSLGQGLEFLIYFQGNSAPDKSGLPSDRFSAERTGGSVSTLTIQRTQQEDSAVYLCASSLGQRGLLNTEAFFGQGTRLTVV.

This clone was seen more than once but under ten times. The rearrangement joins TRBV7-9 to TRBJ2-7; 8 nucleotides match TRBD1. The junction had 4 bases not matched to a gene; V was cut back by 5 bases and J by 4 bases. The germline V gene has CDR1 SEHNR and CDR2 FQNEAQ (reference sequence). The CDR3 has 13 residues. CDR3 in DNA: TGTGCCAGCAGCCCGAGGACAGGGTACGAGCAGTACTTC. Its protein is CASSPRTGYEQYF.

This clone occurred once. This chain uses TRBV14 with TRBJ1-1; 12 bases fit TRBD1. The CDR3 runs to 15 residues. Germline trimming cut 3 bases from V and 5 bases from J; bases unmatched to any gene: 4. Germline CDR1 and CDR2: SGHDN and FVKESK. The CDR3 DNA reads TGTGCCAGCAGCCACACGGGACAGGGGGCTACTGAAGCTTTCTTT. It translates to CASSHTGQGATEAFF.

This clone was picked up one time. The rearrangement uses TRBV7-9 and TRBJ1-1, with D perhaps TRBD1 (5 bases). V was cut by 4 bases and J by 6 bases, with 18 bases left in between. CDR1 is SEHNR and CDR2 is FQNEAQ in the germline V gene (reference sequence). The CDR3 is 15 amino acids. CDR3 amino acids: CASSSPEAGRAEAFF. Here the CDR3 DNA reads TGTGCCAGCAGCTCCCCCGAAGCAGGGAGGGCTGAAGCTTTCTTT.

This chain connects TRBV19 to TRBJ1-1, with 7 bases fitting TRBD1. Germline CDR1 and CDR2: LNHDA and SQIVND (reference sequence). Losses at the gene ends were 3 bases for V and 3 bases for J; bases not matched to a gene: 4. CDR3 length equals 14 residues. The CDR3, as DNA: TGTGCCAGTAGTATGACAGGGTATTACACTGAAGCTTTCTTT. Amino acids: CASSMTGYYTEAFF.

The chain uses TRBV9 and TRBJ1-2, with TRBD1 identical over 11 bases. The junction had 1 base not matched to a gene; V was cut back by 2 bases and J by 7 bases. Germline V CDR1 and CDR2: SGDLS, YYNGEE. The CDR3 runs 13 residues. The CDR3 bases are TGTGCCAGCAGCGTGGGGACAGGGGGTGGCTACACCTTC. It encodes CASSVGTGGGYTF. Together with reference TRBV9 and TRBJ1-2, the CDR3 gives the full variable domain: DSGVTQTPKHLITATGQRVTLRCSPRSGDLSVYWYQQSLDQGLQFLIQYYNGEERAKGNILERFSAQQFPDLHSELNLSSLELGDSALYFCASSVGTGGGYTFGSGTRLTVV.

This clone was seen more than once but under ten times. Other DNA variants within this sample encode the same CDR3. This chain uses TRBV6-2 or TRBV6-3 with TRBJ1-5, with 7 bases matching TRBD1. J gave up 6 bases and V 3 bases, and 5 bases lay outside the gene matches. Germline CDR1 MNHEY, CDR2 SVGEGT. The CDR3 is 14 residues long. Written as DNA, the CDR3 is TGTGCCAGCAGTTATGGAGGGGGCGGTCAGCCCCAGCATTTT. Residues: CASSYGGGGQPQHF.

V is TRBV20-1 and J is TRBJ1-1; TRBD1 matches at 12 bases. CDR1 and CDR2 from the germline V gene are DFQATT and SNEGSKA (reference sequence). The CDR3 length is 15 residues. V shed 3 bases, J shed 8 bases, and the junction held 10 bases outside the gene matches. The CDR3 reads CSASPLRDRGREAFF. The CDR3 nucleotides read TGCAGTGCTAGTCCCCTTCGGGACAGGGGGCGAGAAGCTTTCTTT.

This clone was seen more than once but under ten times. The CDR3 reads CASSQSGRKDEKLFF. CDR3 nucleotides: TGTGCCAGCAGTCAAAGCGGCCGTAAGGACGAAAAACTGTTTTTT. V usage is TRBV7-9 and J usage is TRBJ1-4, with D unclear. CDR3 length: 15 residues. Germline CDR1 reads SEHNR; CDR2 reads FQNEAQ (reference sequence). The V end was cut by 6 bases, the J end by 8 bases, with 19 bases between.

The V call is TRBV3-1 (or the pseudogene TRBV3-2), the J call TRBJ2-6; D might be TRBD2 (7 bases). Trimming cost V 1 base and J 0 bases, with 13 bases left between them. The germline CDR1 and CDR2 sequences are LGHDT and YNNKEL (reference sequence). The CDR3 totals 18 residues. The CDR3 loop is CASSQVAGARSGANVLTF. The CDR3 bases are TGTGCCAGCAGCCAAGTTGCGGGGGCTCGCTCTGGGGCCAACGTCCTGACTTTC.

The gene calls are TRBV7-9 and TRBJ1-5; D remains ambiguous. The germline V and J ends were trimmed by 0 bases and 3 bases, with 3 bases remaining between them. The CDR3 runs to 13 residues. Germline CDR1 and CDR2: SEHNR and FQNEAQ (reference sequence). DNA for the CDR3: TGTGCCAGCAGCTTAGCCTACAATCAGCCCCAGCATTTT. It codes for CASSLAYNQPQHF.

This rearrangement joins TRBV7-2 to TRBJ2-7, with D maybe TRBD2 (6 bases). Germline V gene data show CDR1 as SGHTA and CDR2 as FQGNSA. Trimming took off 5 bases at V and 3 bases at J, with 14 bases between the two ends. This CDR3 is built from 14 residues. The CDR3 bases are TGTGCCAGCAGCCCTAATGCGGGGTACTACGAGCAGTACTTC. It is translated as CASSPNAGYYEQYF.